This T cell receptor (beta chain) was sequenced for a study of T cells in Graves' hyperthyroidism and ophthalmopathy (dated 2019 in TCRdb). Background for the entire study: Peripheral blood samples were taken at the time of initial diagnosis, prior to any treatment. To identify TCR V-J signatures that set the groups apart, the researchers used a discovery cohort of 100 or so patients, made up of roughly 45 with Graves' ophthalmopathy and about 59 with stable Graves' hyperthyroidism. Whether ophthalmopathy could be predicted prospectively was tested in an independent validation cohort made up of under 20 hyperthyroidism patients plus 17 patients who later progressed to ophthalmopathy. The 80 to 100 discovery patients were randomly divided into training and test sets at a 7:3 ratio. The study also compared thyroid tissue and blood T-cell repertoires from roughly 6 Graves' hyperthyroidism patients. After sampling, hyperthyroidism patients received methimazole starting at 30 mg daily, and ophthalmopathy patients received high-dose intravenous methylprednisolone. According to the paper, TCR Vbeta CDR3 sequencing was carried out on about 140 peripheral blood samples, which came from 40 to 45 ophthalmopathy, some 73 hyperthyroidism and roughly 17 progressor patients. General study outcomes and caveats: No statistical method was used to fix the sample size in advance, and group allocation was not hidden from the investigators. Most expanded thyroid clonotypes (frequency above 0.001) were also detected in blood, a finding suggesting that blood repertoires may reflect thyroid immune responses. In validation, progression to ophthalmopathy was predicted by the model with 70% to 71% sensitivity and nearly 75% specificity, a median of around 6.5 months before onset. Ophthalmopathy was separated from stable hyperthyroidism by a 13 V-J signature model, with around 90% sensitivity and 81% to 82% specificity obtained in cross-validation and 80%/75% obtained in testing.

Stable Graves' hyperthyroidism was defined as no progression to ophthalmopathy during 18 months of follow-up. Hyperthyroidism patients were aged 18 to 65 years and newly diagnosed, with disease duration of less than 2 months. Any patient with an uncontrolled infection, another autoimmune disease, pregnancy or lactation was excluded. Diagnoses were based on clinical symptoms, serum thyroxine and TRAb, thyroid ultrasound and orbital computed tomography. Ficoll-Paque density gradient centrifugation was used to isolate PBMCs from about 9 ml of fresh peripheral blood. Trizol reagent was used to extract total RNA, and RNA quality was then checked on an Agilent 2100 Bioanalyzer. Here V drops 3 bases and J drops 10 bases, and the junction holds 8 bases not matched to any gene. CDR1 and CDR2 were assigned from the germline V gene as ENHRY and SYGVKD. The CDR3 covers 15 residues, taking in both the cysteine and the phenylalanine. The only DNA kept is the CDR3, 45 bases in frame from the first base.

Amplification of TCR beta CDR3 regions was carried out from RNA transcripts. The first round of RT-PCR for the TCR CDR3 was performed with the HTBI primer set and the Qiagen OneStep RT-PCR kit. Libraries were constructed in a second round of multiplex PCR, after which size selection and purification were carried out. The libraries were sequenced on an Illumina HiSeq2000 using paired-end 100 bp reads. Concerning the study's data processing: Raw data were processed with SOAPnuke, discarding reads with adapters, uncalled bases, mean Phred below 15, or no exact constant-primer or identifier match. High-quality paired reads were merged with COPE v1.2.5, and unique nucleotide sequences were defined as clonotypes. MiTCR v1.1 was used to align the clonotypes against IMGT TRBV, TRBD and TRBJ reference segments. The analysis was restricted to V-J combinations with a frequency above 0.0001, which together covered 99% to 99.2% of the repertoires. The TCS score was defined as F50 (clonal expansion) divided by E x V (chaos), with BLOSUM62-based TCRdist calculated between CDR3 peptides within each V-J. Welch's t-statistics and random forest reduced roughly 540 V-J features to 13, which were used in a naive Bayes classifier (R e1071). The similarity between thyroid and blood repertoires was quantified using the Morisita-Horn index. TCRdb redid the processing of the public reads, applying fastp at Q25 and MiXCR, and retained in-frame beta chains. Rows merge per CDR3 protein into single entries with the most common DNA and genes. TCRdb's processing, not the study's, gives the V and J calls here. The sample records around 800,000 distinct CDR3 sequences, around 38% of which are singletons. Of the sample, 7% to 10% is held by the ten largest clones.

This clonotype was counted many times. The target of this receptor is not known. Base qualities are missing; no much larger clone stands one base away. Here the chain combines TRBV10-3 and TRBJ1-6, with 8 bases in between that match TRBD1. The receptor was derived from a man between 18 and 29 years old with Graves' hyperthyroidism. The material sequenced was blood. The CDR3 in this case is CAISDPDRGRSPLHF. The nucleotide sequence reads TGTGCCATCAGTGATCCCGACAGGGGCCGGTCACCCCTCCACTTT.